The TCR beta chain described here comes from a study of blood T cells in healthy people across ages. Broader study findings: Age showed a roughly linear inverse relationship with TCR beta diversity per million T cells.

PBMCs, at least 7 million per sample, were isolated. This clonotype was seen a handful of times. Its matching antigen is unknown. Next came a second PCR, run for about 6 to 11 cycles, which used a sample-barcoded 5' primer along with a J-beta primer mix. TCRdb passed the 5' RACE reads through MiXCR, listing each CDR3 protein once. The table lists 450,000 to 700,000 distinct CDR3 sequences, 25% to 30% of them singletons, with less than 20% in the top ten. The clonotype originates from a woman aged 65 to 85 in good health. Material for sequencing was blood.

The CDR3, as DNA: TGTGCCAGCAACGACAGATACAATGAGCAGTTCTTC. Translation: CASNDRYNEQFF. V usage is TRBV6-2 or TRBV6-3 and J usage is TRBJ2-1; D perhaps matches TRBD1 (5 bases). Germline-derived CDR1 and CDR2 are MNHEY and SVGEGT. This CDR3 has 12 amino acids. Trimming cost V 7 bases and J 4 bases, with 8 bases left between them.